This TCR beta chain was sequenced during a study of cytomegalovirus exposure and HLA in healthy donors. Study outcomes and limitations: In vitro work confirmed that a few CMV-associated chains recognize CMV antigens. Later genetic work tied a missense DCLRE1C variant to beta-chain V and J trimming.

The PCR was carried out with 60 Vbeta primers and 13 Jbeta primers. Assay used: immunoSEQ multiplex PCR; TCRdb lists only in-frame clones, some missing. The profile covers around 160,000 clones, with around 75% appearing a single time and 1.5% to 2% taken by the ten largest. CDR1 and CDR2 from the germline V gene are SEHNR and FQNEAQ (reference sequence). CDR3 size: 16 residues. Concerning this clone: Its target is not known. One end of the junction is discordant with germline, which a read error may explain.

The sequence was obtained from a woman between 18 and 29 years old in good health and CMV-seronegative. The chain carries TRBV7-9 and TRBJ2-3; TRBD1 agrees at 10 bases. Sequencing used PBMCs. This CDR3 reads CSSSRRTGGITDTQYF. For the CDR3, the DNA is TGTTCCAGCAGCCGACGGACAGGGGGAATTACAGATACGCAGTATTTT.